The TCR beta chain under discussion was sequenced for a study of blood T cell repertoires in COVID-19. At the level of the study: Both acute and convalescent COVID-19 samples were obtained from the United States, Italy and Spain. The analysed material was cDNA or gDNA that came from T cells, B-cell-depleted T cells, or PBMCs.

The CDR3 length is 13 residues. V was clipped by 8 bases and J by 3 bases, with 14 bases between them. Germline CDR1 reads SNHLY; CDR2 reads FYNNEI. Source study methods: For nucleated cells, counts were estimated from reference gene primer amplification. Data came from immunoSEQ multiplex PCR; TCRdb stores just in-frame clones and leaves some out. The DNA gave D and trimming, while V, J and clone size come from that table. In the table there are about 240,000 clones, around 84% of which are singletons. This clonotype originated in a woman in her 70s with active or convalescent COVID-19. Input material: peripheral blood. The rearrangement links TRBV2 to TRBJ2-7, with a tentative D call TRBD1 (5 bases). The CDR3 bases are TGTGCCAGCGAACAGGCACTCCTCTACGAGCAGTACTTC. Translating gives CASEQALLYEQYF.